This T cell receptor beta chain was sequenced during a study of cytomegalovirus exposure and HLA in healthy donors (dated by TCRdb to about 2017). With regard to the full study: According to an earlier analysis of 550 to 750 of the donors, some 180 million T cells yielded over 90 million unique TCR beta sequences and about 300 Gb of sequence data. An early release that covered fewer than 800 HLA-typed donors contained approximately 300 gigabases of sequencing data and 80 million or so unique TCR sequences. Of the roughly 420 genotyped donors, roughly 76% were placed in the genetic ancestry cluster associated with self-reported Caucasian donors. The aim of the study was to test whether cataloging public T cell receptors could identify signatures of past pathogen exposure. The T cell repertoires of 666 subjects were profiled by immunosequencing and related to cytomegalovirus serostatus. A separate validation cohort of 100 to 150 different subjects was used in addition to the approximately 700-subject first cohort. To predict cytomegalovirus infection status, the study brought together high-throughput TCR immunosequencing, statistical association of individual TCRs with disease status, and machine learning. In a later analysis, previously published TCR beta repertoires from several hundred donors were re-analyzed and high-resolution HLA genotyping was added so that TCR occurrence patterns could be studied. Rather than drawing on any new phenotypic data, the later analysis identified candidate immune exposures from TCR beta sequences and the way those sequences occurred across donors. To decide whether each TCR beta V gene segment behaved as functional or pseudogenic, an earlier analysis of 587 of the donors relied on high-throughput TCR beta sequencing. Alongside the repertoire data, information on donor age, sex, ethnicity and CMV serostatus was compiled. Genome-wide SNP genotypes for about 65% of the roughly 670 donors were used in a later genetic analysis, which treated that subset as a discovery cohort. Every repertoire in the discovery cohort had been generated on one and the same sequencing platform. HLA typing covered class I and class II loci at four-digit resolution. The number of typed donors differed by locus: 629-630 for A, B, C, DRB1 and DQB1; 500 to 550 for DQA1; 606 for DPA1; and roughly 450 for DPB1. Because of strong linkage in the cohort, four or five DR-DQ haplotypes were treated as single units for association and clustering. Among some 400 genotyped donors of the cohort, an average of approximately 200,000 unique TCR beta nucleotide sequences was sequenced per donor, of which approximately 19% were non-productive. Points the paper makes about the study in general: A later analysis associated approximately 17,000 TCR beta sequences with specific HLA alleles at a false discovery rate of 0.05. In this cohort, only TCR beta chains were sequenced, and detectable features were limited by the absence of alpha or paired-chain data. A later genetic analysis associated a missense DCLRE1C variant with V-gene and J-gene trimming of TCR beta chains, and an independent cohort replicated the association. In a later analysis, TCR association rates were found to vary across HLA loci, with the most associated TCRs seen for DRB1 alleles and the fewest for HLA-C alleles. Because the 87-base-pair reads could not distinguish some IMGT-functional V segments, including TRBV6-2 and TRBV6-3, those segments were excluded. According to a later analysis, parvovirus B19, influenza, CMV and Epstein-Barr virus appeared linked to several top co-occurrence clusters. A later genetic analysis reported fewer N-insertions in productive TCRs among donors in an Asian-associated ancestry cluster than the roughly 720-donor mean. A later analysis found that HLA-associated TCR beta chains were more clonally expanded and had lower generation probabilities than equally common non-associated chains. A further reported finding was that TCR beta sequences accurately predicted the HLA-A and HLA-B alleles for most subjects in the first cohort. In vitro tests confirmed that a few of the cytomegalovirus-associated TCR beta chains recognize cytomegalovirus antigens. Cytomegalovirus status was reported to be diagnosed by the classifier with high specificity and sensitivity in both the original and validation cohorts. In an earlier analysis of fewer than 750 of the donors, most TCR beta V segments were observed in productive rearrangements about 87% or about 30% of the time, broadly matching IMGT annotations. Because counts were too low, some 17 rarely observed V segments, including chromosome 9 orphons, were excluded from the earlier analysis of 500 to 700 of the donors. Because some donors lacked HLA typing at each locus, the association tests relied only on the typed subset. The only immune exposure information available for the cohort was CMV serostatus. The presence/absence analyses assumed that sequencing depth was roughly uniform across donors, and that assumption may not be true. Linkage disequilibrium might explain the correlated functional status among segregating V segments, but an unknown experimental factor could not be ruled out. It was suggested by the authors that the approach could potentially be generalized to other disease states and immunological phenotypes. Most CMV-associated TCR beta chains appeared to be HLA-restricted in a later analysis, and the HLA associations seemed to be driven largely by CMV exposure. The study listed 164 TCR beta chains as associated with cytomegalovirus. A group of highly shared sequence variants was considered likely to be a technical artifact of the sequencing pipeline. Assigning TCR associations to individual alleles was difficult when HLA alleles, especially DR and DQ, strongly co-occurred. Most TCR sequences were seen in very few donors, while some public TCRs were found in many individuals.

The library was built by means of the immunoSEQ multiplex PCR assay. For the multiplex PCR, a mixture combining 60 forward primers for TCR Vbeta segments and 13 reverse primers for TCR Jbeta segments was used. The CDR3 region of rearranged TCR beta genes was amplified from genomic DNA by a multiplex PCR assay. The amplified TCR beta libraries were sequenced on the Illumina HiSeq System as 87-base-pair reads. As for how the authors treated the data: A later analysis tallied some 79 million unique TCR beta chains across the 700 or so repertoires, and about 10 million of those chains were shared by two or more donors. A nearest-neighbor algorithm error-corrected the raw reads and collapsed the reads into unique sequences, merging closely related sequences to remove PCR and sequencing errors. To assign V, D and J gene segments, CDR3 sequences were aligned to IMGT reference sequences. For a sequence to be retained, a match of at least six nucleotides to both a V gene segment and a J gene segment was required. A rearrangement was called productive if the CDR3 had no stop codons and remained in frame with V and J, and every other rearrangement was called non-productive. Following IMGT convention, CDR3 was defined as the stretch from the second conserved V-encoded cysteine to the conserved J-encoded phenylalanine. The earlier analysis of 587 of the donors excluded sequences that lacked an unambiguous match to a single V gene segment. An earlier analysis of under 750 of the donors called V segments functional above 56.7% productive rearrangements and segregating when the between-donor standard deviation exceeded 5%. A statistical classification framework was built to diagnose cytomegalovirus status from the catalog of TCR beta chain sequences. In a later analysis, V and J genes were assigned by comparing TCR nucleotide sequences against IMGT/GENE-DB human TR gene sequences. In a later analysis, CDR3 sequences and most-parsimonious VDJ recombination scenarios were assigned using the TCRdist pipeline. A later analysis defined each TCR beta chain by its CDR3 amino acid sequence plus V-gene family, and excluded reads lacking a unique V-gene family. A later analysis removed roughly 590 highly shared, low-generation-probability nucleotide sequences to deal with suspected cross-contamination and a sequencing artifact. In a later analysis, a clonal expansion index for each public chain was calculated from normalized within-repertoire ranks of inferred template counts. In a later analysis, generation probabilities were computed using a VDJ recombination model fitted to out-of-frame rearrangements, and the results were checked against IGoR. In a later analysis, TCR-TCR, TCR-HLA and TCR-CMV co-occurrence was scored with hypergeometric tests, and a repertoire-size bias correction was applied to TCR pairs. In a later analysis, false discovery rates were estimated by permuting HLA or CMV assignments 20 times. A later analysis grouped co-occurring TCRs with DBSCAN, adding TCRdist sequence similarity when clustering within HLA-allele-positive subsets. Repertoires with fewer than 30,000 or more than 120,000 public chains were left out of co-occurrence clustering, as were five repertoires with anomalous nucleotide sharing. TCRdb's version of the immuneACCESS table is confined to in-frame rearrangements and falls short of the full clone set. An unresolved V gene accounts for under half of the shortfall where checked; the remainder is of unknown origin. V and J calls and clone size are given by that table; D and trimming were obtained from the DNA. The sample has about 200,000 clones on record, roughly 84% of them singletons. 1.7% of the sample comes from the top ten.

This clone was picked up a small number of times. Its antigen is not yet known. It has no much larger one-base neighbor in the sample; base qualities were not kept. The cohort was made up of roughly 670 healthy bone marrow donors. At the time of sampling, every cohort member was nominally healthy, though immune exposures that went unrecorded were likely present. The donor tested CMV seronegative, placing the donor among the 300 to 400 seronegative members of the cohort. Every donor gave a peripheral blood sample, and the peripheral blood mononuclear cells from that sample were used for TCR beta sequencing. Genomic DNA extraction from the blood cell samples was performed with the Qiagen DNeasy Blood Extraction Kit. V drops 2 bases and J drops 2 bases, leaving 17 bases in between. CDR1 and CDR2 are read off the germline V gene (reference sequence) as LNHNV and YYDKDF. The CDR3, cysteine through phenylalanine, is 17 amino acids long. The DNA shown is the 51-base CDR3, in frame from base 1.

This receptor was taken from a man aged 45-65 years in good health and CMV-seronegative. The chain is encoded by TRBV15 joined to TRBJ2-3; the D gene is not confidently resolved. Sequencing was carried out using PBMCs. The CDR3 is CATSRSFKLGPTDTQYF. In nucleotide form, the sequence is TGTGCCACCAGCAGATCCTTCAAACTGGGCCCCACAGATACGCAGTATTTT.